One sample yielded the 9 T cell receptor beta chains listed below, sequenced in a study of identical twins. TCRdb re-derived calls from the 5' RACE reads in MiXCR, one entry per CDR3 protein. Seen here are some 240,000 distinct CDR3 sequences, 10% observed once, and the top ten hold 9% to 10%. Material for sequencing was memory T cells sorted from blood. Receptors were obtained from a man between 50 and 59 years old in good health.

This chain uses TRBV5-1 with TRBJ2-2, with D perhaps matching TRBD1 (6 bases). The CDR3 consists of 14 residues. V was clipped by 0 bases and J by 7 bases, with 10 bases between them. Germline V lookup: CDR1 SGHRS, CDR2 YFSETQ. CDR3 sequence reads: CASSLEQGHGELFF. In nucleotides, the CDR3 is TGCGCCAGCAGCTTGGAACAGGGACACGGGGAGCTGTTTTTT.

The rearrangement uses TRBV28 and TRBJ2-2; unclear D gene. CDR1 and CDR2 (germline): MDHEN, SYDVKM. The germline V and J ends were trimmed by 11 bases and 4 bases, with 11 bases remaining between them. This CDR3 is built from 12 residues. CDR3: CASRVGTGELFF. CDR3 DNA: TGTGCCTCACGGGTCGGCACCGGGGAGCTGTTTTTT.

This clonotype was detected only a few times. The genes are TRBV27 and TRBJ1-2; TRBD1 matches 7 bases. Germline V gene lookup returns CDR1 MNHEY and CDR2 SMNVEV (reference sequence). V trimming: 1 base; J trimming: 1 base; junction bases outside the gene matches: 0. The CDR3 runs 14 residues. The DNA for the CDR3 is TGTGCCAGCAGTTTATACAGGGGTAACTATGGCTACACCTTC. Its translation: CASSLYRGNYGYTF.

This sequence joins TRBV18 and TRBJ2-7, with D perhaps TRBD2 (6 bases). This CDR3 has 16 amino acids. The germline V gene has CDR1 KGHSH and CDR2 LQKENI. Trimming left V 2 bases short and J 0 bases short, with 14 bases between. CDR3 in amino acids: CASSPTTGTYSYEQYF. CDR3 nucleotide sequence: TGTGCCAGCTCACCAACAACCGGGACTTACTCCTACGAGCAGTACTTC.

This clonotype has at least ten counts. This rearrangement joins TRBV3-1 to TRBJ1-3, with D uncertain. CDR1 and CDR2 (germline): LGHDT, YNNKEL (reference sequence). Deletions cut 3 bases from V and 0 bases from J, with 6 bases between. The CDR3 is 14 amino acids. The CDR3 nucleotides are TGTGCCAGCAGCCATTCGGGCTCTGGAAACACCATATATTTT. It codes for CASSHSGSGNTIYF. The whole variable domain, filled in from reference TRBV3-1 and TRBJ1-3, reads DTAVSQTPKYLVTQMGNDKSIKCEQNLGHDTMYWYKQDSKKFLKIMFSYNNKELIINETVPNRFSPKSPDKAHLNLHINSLELGDSAVYFCASSHSGSGNTIYFGEGSWLTVV.

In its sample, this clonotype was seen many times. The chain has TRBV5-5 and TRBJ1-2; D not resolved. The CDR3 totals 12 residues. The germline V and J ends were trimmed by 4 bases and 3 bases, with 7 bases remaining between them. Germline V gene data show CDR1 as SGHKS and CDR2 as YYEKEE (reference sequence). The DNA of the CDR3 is TGTGCCAGCAGCCCTGTAGACTATGGCTACACCTTC. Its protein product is CASSPVDYGYTF.

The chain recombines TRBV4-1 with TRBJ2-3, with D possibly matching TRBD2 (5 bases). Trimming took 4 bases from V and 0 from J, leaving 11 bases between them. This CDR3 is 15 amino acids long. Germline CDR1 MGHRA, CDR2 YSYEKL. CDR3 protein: CASSRETFSTDTQYF. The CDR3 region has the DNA TGCGCCAGCAGCCGGGAGACATTTAGCACAGATACGCAGTATTTT.

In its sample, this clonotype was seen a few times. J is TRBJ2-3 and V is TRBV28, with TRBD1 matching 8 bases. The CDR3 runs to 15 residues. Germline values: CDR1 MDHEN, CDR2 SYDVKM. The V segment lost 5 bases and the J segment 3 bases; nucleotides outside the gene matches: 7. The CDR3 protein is CASSIRTGRTDTQYF. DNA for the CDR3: TGTGCCAGCAGTATACGGACAGGGCGGACAGATACGCAGTATTTT.

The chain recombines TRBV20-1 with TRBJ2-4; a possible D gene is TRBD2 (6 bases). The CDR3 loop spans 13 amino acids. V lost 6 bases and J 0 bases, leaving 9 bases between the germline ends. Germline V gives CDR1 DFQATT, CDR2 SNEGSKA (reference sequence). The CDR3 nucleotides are TGCAGTGCCTCGGGAGTAGCCAAAAACATTCAGTACTTC. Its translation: CSASGVAKNIQYF.